This entry concerns a single T cell receptor beta chain. These data originate in a study of blood T cell repertoires in COVID-19. Study overall: Italy, Spain and the United States were the sources of the convalescent and acute COVID-19 samples. PBMCs, B-cell-depleted T cells, or T cells provided the cDNA or gDNA that made up the material.

Clones were sequenced by immunoSEQ multiplex PCR, and TCRdb holds only the in-frame ones, with some missing. Of around 120,000 clones listed, around 81% are singletons. Germline V gene lookup returns CDR1 LGHDT and CDR2 YNNKEL (reference sequence). The CDR3 extends over 14 amino acids. The V and J ends lost 1 base and 8 bases, in that order; junction bases with no gene match: 5. The origin of this receptor is a man between 70 and 80 years old with acute or convalescent COVID-19. V is TRBV3-1 (or the pseudogene TRBV3-2) and J is TRBJ1-2, with 9 bases fitting TRBD1. What was sequenced was peripheral blood. For the CDR3, the DNA is TGTGCCAGCAGCCAAGGTCCGGGACAGGGCGGCTACACCTTC. This translates into CASSQGPGQGGYTF.